This T cell receptor beta chain is from a study of T-cell memory formation after mild COVID-19. TCRdb re-analysed the 5' RACE reads in MiXCR, keeping a single row per CDR3 protein. Here the sample spans more than 300,000 distinct CDR3 sequences, around a fifth being singletons. Trimming took 6 bases from V and 4 from J, leaving 17 bases between them. CDR1 is DFQATT, CDR2 SNEGSKA, per germline (reference sequence). This CDR3 spans 14 amino acids. This sequence originates from a man between 18 and 35 years old who had mild COVID-19 (a few samples of this study predate the infection). Cell type and time point are not known. The material sequenced was PBMCs or a T cell subset sorted from them (not recorded which). This chain connects TRBV20-1 to TRBJ2-3; a weak D match, TRBD1 (5 bases). CDR3 bases: TGCAGTGCCCTAGATTGGGCAGGGTCAGATACGCAGTATTTT. Translating it yields CSALDWAGSDTQYF.